Following are 22 T cell receptor beta chains from one sample sequenced in a study of graft-versus-host responses after intestinal transplantation (dated by TCRdb to about 2021). The antigens these receptors bind are not known. The time point label for this specimen denotes: cells obtained before transplantation from donor or recipient. Library preparation used the immunoSEQ multiplex PCR assay. TCRdb obtained this table from immuneACCESS and retained in-frame rearrangements with V and J assigned. These tables miss some clones; where compared with another copy, unresolved V genes account for less than half of the shortfall, and the remainder is unexplained. This sample comprises about 97,000 clones, 91% of them detected only once. Approximately 0.18% of the sample goes to the ten largest clones. Sequencing used unstimulated CD4+ T cells sorted from spleen or lymph node cells, obtained before transplant. These receptors came from a human donor who was the organ donor for an intestinal transplant.

J is TRBJ2-7 and V is TRBV18; 8 nucleotides align to TRBD2. CDR3 length equals 15 residues. From germline, CDR1 is KGHSH and CDR2 LQKENI. The trim removed 4 bases at V and 9 bases at J, leaving 14 bases unmatched. The CDR3 is CASSQLGLGTWSQYF. CDR3 in DNA: TGTGCCAGCTCACAGTTGGGACTAGGTACATGGTCGCAGTACTTC.

This clone was seen only once. V is TRBV5-4 and J is TRBJ2-1, with 7 positions matching TRBD2. This CDR3 is built from 13 residues. The junction had 8 bases not matched to a gene; V was cut back by 0 bases and J by 14 bases. Germline loops: CDR1 SGHNT, CDR2 YYREEE (reference sequence). CDR3 amino acids: CASSLEGTGREFF. DNA for the CDR3: TGTGCCAGCAGCTTGGAAGGAACGGGGAGGGAGTTCTTC.

The chain couples TRBV28 to TRBJ2-3; TRBD2 aligns across 13 bases. Losses at the gene ends were 3 bases for V and 6 bases for J; bases not matched to a gene: 15. CDR1 is MDHEN, CDR2 SYDVKM, per germline. This CDR3 is built from 19 residues. CDR3 protein: CASSFRTPGTSGVGDTQYF. In DNA form, the CDR3 reads TGTGCCAGCAGTTTCCGCACCCCAGGGACTAGCGGGGTTGGGGATACGCAGTATTTT.

V gene TRBV9 combines with J gene TRBJ2-4; the D gene is possibly TRBD1 (6 bases). Trimming pared 4 bases from V and 1 base from J, leaving 12 bases between. In germline, CDR1 is SGDLS, CDR2 YYNGEE. The length of the CDR3 is 15 residues. The CDR3, as DNA: TGTGCCAGCAGCCCCGGGACACAGGCCAAAAACATTCAGTACTTC. Its translation: CASSPGTQAKNIQYF. The whole variable domain, filled in from reference TRBV9 and TRBJ2-4, reads DSGVTQTPKHLITATGQRVTLRCSPRSGDLSVYWYQQSLDQGLQFLIQYYNGEERAKGNILERFSAQQFPDLHSELNLSSLELGDSALYFCASSPGTQAKNIQYFGAGTRLSVL.

This chain links TRBV2 with TRBJ2-1, with D possibly being TRBD2 (5 bases). The germline V and J ends were trimmed by 8 bases and 0 bases, with 14 bases remaining between them. The CDR3 spans 15 residues. Germline V gene lookup returns CDR1 SNHLY and CDR2 FYNNEI. The CDR3: CASARTASSYNEQFF. DNA for the CDR3: TGTGCCAGCGCCCGGACTGCCAGCTCCTACAATGAGCAGTTCTTC.

The gene calls are TRBV28 and TRBJ1-6, with a possible D match to TRBD1 (5 bases). The germline gives CDR1 MDHEN, CDR2 SYDVKM. Trimming pared 5 bases from V and 9 bases from J, leaving 20 bases between. The CDR3 loop spans 16 amino acids. The CDR3 DNA sequence: TGTGCCAGCAGTCCCATGAGTGGGGGGAGGAGTTCACCCCTCCACTTT. Protein product: CASSPMSGGRSSPLHF. Full variable domain (outside the CDR3, taken from reference TRBV28 and TRBJ1-6): DVKVTQSSRYLVKRTGEKVFLECVQDMDHENMFWYRQDPGLGLRLIYFSYDVKMKEKGDIPEGYSVSREKKERFSLILESASTNQTSMYLCASSPMSGGRSSPLHFGNGTRLTVT.

The chain is built from TRBV5-8 and TRBJ1-5; 10 nucleotides agree with TRBD1. The V gene's germline CDR1 is SGHTS and CDR2 YDEGEE. V trimming: 3 bases; J trimming: 6 bases; junction bases outside the gene matches: 6. The CDR3 is 15 residues long. CDR3 bases: TGTGCCAGCAGCTCCCGGGACAGGGGAGGTCAGCCCCAGCATTTT. Translating it yields CASSSRDRGGQPQHF.

This clone came up a few times. The chain uses TRBV4-2 and TRBJ1-3, with D possibly being TRBD1 (5 bases). CDR1 is LGHNA, CDR2 YNFKEQ, per germline. Deletions cut 0 bases from V and 2 bases from J, with 14 bases between. The CDR3 contains 17 residues. CDR3 DNA: TGTGCCAGCAGCCAAGAAAACAGGTTTTTCACTGGAAACACCATATATTTT. Translating gives CASSQENRFFTGNTIYF.

V gene TRBV7-9 combines with J gene TRBJ1-1, with D maybe TRBD1 (6 bases). The CDR3 runs to 14 residues. Deletions cut 1 base from V and 1 base from J, with 7 bases between. Germline assignment: CDR1 SEHNR and CDR2 FQNEAQ (reference sequence). CDR3 protein: CASSLETGNTEAFF. In DNA, the CDR3 is TGTGCCAGCAGCTTAGAGACAGGGAACACTGAAGCTTTCTTT.

V gene TRBV19 combines with J gene TRBJ2-7, with D perhaps matching TRBD1 (5 bases). This CDR3 region has 17 residues. V lost 3 bases, J lost 0 bases, and 18 bases lay in between. CDR1 is LNHDA and CDR2 is SQIVND in the germline V gene (reference sequence). The CDR3: CASSIGQGKPSSYEQYF. DNA for the CDR3: TGTGCCAGTAGTATTGGGCAGGGTAAGCCTAGCTCCTACGAGCAGTACTTC.

V is TRBV4-1 and J is TRBJ2-5, with TRBD2 as a possible D gene (5 bases). This CDR3 contains 16 residues. Germline V CDR1 and CDR2: MGHRA, YSYEKL. With 4 bases removed from V and 5 bases from J, the gap between germline ends came to 20 bases. CDR3 amino acids: CASSLNTGRRRETQYF. The CDR3 region has the DNA TGCGCCAGCAGCCTAAATACCGGACGGCGGAGGGAGACCCAGTACTTC.

The chain links TRBV5-6 to TRBJ2-1; D is perhaps TRBD1 (7 bases). The V gene lost 3 bases and the J gene lost 8 bases, with 18 bases spanning the gap. The V gene's germline CDR1 is SGHDT and CDR2 YYEEEE. This CDR3 comprises 15 residues. CDR3 sequence reads: CASSYRGGGQYEQFF. In DNA, the CDR3 is TGTGCCAGCAGCTACAGGGGTGGGGGGCAATATGAGCAGTTCTTC.

This chain links TRBV5-1 with TRBJ2-7, with D uncertain. With 1 base removed from V and 6 bases from J, the gap between germline ends came to 8 bases. The CDR3 spans 12 residues. Germline V CDR1 and CDR2: SGHRS, YFSETQ. For the CDR3, the DNA is TGCGCCAGCAGCTTGAATATGGCCGAGCAGTACTTC. Translating it yields CASSLNMAEQYF.

The chain recombines TRBV6-1 with TRBJ1-1, with D possibly being TRBD1 (6 bases). Germline CDR1 MNHNS, CDR2 SASEGT. The CDR3 contains 13 residues. Trimming pared 2 bases from V and 3 bases from J, leaving 7 bases between. CDR3 bases: TGTGCCAGCAGTGAAAAGGGGGACACTGAAGCTTTCTTT. As protein: CASSEKGDTEAFF.

This sequence joins TRBV30 and TRBJ1-2, with 8 nucleotides matching TRBD1. The CDR3 consists of 13 residues. From germline, CDR1 is GTSNPN and CDR2 SVGIG (reference sequence). Trimming took 1 base from V and 4 from J; bases not matched to a gene: 2. CDR3 bases: TGTGCCTGGAGTGCCGGGACAGGCTATGGCTACACCTTC. Its translation is CAWSAGTGYGYTF.

This sequence joins TRBV6-1 and TRBJ2-1; D remains ambiguous. The germline CDR1 and CDR2 sequences are MNHNS and SASEGT. V was shortened by 11 bases and J by 0 bases, with 11 bases between the two germline ends. This CDR3 region has 13 residues. The CDR3 is CAVWRSSYNEQFF. In DNA, the CDR3 is TGTGCCGTTTGGCGGAGCTCCTACAATGAGCAGTTCTTC.

The V call is TRBV28, the J call TRBJ2-7, with 10 bases matching TRBD1. Germline V gene sequence: CDR1 MDHEN, CDR2 SYDVKM. J lost 4 bases, V lost 2 bases, and 23 bases had no gene match. This CDR3 spans 21 amino acids. The DNA of the CDR3 is TGTGCCAGCAGTTTACCCCCCGGGGCTTCGACCGGGACAGGGGTGGATTACGAGCAGTACTTC. Translated, it gives CASSLPPGASTGTGVDYEQYF.

The rearrangement links TRBV28 to TRBJ1-6; 10 positions agree with TRBD1. This CDR3 has 14 amino acids. Germline-derived CDR1 and CDR2 are MDHEN and SYDVKM. With V trimmed by 7 bases and J by 8 bases, 5 bases remained unmatched. The CDR3 reads CASKGGQGYSPLHF. The CDR3 DNA sequence: TGTGCCAGCAAGGGGGGACAGGGGTATTCACCCCTCCACTTT.

J is TRBJ1-1 and V is TRBV5-5, with 10 bases aligning to TRBD1. From germline, CDR1 is SGHKS and CDR2 YYEKEE (reference sequence). V shed 4 bases and J 8 bases; nucleotides not matched to a gene: 11. The CDR3 spans 15 residues. CDR3 loop: CASSKRGQGSPEAFF. CDR3 DNA sequence: TGTGCCAGCAGCAAGAGGGGACAGGGGAGTCCCGAAGCTTTCTTT.

The chain carries TRBV4-1 and TRBJ2-2; possible D gene TRBD2, 6 bases. In germline, CDR1 is MGHRA, CDR2 YSYEKL. The CDR3 totals 17 residues. Trimming removed 0 bases from V and 3 bases from J, with 14 bases in between. The CDR3 loop reads CASSQERDHVDTGELFF. The CDR3 region has the DNA TGCGCCAGCAGCCAAGAGCGGGATCACGTGGACACCGGGGAGCTGTTTTTT.

This clone came up once. The chain joins TRBV11-2 to TRBJ1-6, with D possibly matching TRBD1 (6 bases). The CDR3 is 15 residues long. The germline V gene has CDR1 SGHAT and CDR2 FQNNGV. Trimming removed 4 bases from V and 9 bases from J, with 16 bases in between. The CDR3 DNA reads as TGTGCCAGCAGCTCGGTTGGGGGGGCTGCTTCACCCCTCCACTTT. It yields the protein CASSSVGGAASPLHF.

CDR3 residues: CASSFYLNTEAFF. The CDR3 DNA reads as TGTGCCAGCAGCTTCTACTTGAACACTGAAGCTTTCTTT. The J gene is TRBJ1-1, the V gene TRBV7-3, with D unresolved. This CDR3 region has 13 residues. Germline CDR1 reads SGHTA; CDR2 reads FQGTGA. Trimming removed 3 bases from V and 0 bases from J, with 5 bases in between. The full variable domain, with the rest looked up from reference TRBV7-3 and TRBJ1-1, is GAGVSQTPSNKVTEKGKYVELRCDPISGHTALYWYRQSLGQGPEFLIYFQGTGAADDSGLPNDRFFAVRPEGSVSTLKIQRTERGDSAVYLCASSFYLNTEAFFGQGTRLTVV.